The 8 T cell receptor beta chains in this list originate from one sample, sequenced in a study of early T cells in non-severe SARS-CoV-2 infection. TCRdb itself ran the 5' RACE reads through MiXCR, one entry per CDR3 protein. The sample lists 32,000 or so distinct CDR3 sequences; 9% to 9.5% were seen once. The source material was whole blood. The receptors were sampled from an adult who was a healthcare worker with PCR-confirmed SARS-CoV-2 infection or an uninfected control (not recorded which).

This clonotype was picked up many times. V and J are TRBV13 and TRBJ1-1; the D is unclear. With 6 bases removed from V and 8 bases from J, the gap between germline ends came to 19 bases. Germline V gene lookup returns CDR1 PRHDT and CDR2 FYEKMQ (reference sequence). This CDR3 spans 14 amino acids. The CDR3, as DNA: TGTGCCAGCAGAGCCGGACGGATGGAAAACGAAGCTTTCTTT. Its translation: CASRAGRMENEAFF.

The chain has TRBV5-5 and TRBJ1-4, with TRBD1 matching over 7 bases. The J segment lost 6 bases and the V segment lost 4 bases, leaving 9 bases of the junction unmatched. The CDR3 runs 15 residues. Per germline, CDR1 SGHKS and CDR2 YYEKEE (reference sequence). CDR3 DNA sequence: TGTGCCAGCAGCCCTGGACAGGCCGGGTATGAAAAACTGTTTTTT. It specifies CASSPGQAGYEKLFF. Full variable domain (remainder filled in from reference TRBV5-5 and TRBJ1-4): DAGVTQSPTHLIKTRGQQVTLRCSPISGHKSVSWYQQVLGQGPQFIFQYYEKEERGRGNFPDRFSARQFPNYSSELNVNALLLGDSALYLCASSPGQAGYEKLFFGSGTQLSVL.

This clonotype was seen many times. This chain links TRBV6-2 or TRBV6-3 with TRBJ2-2; unclear D gene. Germline loops: CDR1 MNHEY, CDR2 SVGEGT. V was clipped by 0 bases and J by 4 bases, with 6 bases between them. The CDR3 has 14 amino acids. The CDR3 DNA reads as TGTGCCAGCAGTTACTCCCAGTTCACCGGGGAGCTGTTTTTT. Translation gives CASSYSQFTGELFF.

This clonotype occurred a few times. V gene TRBV5-6 combines with J gene TRBJ2-6; D unclear. Trimming removed 3 bases from V and 2 bases from J, with 12 bases in between. CDR1 and CDR2 from the germline V gene are SGHDT and YYEEEE. The CDR3 is 16 residues long. CDR3 sequence: CASSSWGNAGANVLTF. The DNA of the CDR3 is TGTGCCAGCAGCTCGTGGGGTAATGCTGGGGCCAACGTCCTGACTTTC.

Ten or more counts support this clonotype. The rearrangement uses TRBV7-9 and TRBJ2-1, with D possibly TRBD1 on 5 matching bases. The CDR3 runs to 14 residues. The germline V gene encodes CDR1 SEHNR and CDR2 FQNEAQ (reference sequence). Deletions cut 1 base from V and 5 bases from J, with 9 bases between. CDR3 sequence: CASSLGQTNNEQFF. CDR3 nucleotides: TGTGCCAGCAGCTTAGGACAGACCAACAATGAGCAGTTCTTC. Supplemented by reference TRBV7-9 and TRBJ2-1, the full variable domain reads DTGVSQNPRHKITKRGQNVTFRCDPISEHNRLYWYRQTLGQGPEFLTYFQNEAQLEKSRLLSDRFSAERPKGSFSTLEIQRTEQGDSAMYLCASSLGQTNNEQFFGPGTRLTVL.

The rearrangement uses TRBV29-1 and TRBJ2-4; D is perhaps TRBD1 (5 bases). The CDR3 runs 14 residues. The ends were cut back, 0 bases at V and 2 bases at J, with 8 bases in the middle. Germline CDR1 and CDR2: SQVTM and ANQGSEA. This CDR3 is CSVEDMGPKNIQYF. In DNA form, the CDR3 reads TGCAGCGTTGAAGATATGGGGCCCAAAAACATTCAGTACTTC.

This clonotype was counted at least ten times. The chain couples TRBV30 to TRBJ2-2; the D is unclear. CDR3 length: 13 amino acids. Trimming stripped 4 bases from V and 6 bases from J, with 12 bases between. Germline CDR1 GTSNPN, CDR2 SVGIG (reference sequence). The CDR3 DNA reads as TGTGCCTGGACCTCCGCCTCGGCCGGGGAGCTGTTTTTT. Amino acid sequence: CAWTSASAGELFF.

This clonotype was counted at least ten times. The rearrangement joins TRBV3-1 to TRBJ2-3; 10 bases align to TRBD1. From germline, CDR1 is LGHDT and CDR2 YNNKEL (reference sequence). Germline trimming cut 4 bases from V and 4 bases from J; bases unmatched to any gene: 5. The CDR3 length is 15 residues. The CDR3 here is CASSLRQGASDTQYF. The CDR3 DNA reads TGTGCCAGCAGCCTCCGACAGGGGGCATCAGATACGCAGTATTTT.